This TCR beta chain was obtained from a study of human T cells and chemical hapten exposure. Across the whole study: Patch tests delivered 0.01% DPC to the upper back and were evaluated at 6 days. Study-wide points: Expanded TCR sets contained significantly more large CDR3 similarity clusters than controls. Every donor had alopecia, and their immune response may therefore differ from healthy people's.

Time point denoted: patch test 1, 2 weeks after DPC sensitization. The sample's treatment: therapeutic diphenylcyclopropenone sensitization with weekly scalp DPC. Prior to application of each patch test, blood was drawn. This clonotype has just a few counts. The antigen is not known. TCRdb fed the RACE reads into MiXCR, producing one record per CDR3 protein. The repertoire has approximately 60,000 distinct CDR3 sequences, about a tenth of them found once; the top ten carry less than 15%. V gave up 5 bases and J gave up 7 bases, with 12 bases separating them. This CDR3 comprises 14 residues. Germline V gives CDR1 SEHNR, CDR2 FQNEAQ (reference sequence).

The origin of this receptor is a woman aged 40 to 50 with alopecia areata. Some clones in this sample may be carry-over from other donors' samples. J is TRBJ1-6 and V is TRBV7-9; TRBD1 might be the D (5 bases). The source material was whole blood, sampled in connection with sensitization to the hapten diphenylcyclopropenone (DPC). The CDR3 nucleotides are TGTGCCAGCAGCGGACCGGGACCGAATTCACCCCTCCACTTT. Protein sequence: CASSGPGPNSPLHF.